Listed below are T cell receptor beta chains from one sample, sequenced in a study of cytomegalovirus exposure and HLA in healthy donors. The protocol was immunoSEQ multiplex PCR, while the TCRdb copy is restricted to in-frame clones and leaves out a portion. The table lists about 43,000 clones, roughly half of them singletons. Sequenced: PBMCs. Receptor source: a man in his sixties in good health and CMV-seronegative. Each CDR3 is given with its conserved first and last residue.

V: TRBV5-1
J: TRBJ1-2
CDR3: CASRRDSTENGYTF

V: TRBV7-2
J: TRBJ2-1
CDR3: CASSRETAAGGEQFF

V: TRBV29-1
J: TRBJ2-2
CDR3: CSVTSGSKTGELFF

V: TRBV25-1
J: TRBJ1-2
CDR3: CASRRSWHGYTF

V: TRBV28
J: TRBJ1-5
CDR3: CAIPGESGNQPQHF

V: TRBV7-9
J: TRBJ1-2
CDR3: CASSLEGQGYTF

V: TRBV28
J: TRBJ2-7
CDR3: CASSLPGGTYEQYF

V: TRBV7-9
J: TRBJ2-7
CDR3: CASSRREKKIEQYF

V: TRBV29-1
J: TRBJ1-1
CDR3: CSVKTGLTEAFF

V: TRBV5-4
J: TRBJ1-2
CDR3: CASSLDYYGYTF

V: TRBV7-2
J: TRBJ1-3
CDR3: CASSLEQATSGNTIYF

V: TRBV5-1
J: TRBJ1-2
CDR3: CASSLDRDYGYTF

V: TRBV18
J: TRBJ1-4
CDR3: CASSLRQTNEKLFF

V: TRBV29-1
J: TRBJ1-2
CDR3: CSVARDTSSGYTF